Reported below is one TCR beta chain. Antigen specificity is unknown. Profiling relied on immunoSEQ multiplex PCR, and the TCRdb table lists in-frame clones only, not all of them. This table holds 120,000 or so clones, roughly nine tenths found once. These data originate in a study of Tregs in tolerant kidney transplant recipients. The study's findings and limits: Biological reproducibility was not directly addressed in this study.

Looked up from germline, CDR1 is MRHNA and CDR2 is SNTAGT. V was clipped by 4 bases and J by 1 base, with 15 bases between them. The CDR3 is 16 residues long. Sequences were obtained from CD4+ T cells from blood. The rearrangement links TRBV6-4 to TRBJ2-3; D remains ambiguous. The clonotype originates from a human donor in good health. CDR3 nucleotide sequence: TGTGCCAGCAGTGCCTTGGGGAATGGGGGCACAGATACGCAGTATTTT. This encodes CASSALGNGGTDTQYF.